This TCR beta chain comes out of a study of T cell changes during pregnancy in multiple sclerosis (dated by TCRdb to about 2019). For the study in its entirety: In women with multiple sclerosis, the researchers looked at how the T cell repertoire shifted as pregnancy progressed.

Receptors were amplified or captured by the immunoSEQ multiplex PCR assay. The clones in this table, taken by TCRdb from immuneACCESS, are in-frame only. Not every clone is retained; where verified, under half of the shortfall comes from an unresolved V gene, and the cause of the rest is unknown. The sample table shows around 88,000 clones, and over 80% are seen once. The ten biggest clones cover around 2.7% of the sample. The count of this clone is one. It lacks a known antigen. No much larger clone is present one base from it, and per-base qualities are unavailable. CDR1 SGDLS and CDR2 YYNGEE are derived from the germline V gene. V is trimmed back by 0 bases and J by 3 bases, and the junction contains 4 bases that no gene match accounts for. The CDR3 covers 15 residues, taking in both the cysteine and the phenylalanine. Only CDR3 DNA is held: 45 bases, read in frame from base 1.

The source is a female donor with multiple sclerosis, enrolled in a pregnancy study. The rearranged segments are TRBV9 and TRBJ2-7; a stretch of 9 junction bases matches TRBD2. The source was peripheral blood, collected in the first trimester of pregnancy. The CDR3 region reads CASSVASGKVYEQYF. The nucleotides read TGTGCCAGCAGCGTAGCTAGCGGGAAGGTCTACGAGCAGTACTTC.